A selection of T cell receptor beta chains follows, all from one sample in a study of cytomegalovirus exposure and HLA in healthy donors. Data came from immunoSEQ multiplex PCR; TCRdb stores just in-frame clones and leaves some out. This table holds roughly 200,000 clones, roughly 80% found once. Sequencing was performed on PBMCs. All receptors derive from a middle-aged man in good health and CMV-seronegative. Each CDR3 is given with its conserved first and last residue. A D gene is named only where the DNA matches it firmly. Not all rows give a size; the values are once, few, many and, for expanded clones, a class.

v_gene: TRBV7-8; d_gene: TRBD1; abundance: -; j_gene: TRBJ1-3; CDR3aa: CASSLVGTGSSGNTIYF; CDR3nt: TGTGCCAGCAGCTTAGTCGGGACAGGGAGCTCTGGAAACACCATATATTTT
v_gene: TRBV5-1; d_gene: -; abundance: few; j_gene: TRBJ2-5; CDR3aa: CASSPVDRGMKTQYF; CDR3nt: TGCGCCAGCAGCCCGGTAGACCGGGGGATGAAGACCCAGTACTTC
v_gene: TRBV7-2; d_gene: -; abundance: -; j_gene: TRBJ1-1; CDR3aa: CASRPPGRGNTEAFF; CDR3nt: TGTGCCAGCAGACCCCCCGGTAGGGGGAACACTGAAGCTTTCTTT
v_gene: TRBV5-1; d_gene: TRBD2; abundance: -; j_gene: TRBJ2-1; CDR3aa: CASSYRLANEQFF; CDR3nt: TGCGCCAGCAGCTACCGACTAGCGAATGAGCAGTTCTTC
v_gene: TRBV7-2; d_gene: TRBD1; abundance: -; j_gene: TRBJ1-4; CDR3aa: CASSRTGGEKLFF; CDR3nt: TGTGCCAGCAGCCGAACAGGGGGTGAAAAACTGTTTTTT
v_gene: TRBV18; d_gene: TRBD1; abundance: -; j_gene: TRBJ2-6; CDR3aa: CASSPGTGSPHNYSGANVLTF; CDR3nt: TGTGCCAGCTCACCAGGGACAGGGAGTCCTCACAACTACTCTGGGGCCAACGTCCTGACTTTC
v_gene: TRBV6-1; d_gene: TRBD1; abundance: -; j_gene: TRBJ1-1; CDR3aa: CASSELEGGRTEAFF; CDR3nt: TGTGCCAGCAGTGAACTTGAAGGGGGCCGGACTGAAGCTTTCTTT
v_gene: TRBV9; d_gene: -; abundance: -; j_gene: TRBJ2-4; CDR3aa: CASSVGPPLLAKNIQYF; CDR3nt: TGTGCCAGCAGCGTAGGCCCCCCATTACTAGCCAAAAACATTCAGTACTTC
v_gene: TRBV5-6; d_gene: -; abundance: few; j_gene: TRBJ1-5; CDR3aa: CASSFQGRYSSNQPQHF; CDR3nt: TGTGCCAGCAGCTTTCAGGGAAGGTATAGCAGCAATCAGCCCCAGCATTTT
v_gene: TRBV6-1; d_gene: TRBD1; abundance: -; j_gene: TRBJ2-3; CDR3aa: CASRTGNVDTQYF; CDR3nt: TGTGCCAGCAGGACAGGGAATGTGGATACGCAGTATTTT
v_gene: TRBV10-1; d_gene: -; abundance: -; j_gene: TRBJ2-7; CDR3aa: CASSAGGSKYEQYF; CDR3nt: TGCGCCAGCAGTGCGGGGGGCTCCAAGTACGAGCAGTACTTC
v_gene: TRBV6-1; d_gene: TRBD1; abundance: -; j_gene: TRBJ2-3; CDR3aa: CASSDRGLEDTQYF; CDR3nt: TGTGCCAGCAGTGACAGGGGGCTGGAAGATACGCAGTATTTT
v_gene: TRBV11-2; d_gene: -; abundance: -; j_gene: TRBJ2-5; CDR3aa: CASSLGRETQYF; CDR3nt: TGTGCCAGCAGCCTGGGGCGGGAGACCCAGTACTTC
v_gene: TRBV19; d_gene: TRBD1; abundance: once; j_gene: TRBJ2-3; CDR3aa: CASSIGQGGTDTQYF; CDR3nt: TGTGCCAGTAGTATAGGACAGGGGGGCACAGATACGCAGTATTTT
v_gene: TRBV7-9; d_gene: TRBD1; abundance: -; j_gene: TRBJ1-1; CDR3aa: CASSSQGMNTEAFF; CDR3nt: TGTGCCAGCAGCTCACAGGGGATGAACACTGAAGCTTTCTTT
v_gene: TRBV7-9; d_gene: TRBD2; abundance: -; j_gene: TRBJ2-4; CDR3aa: CSSSLGAGLAKNIQYF; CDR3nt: TGTTCCAGCAGCTTAGGAGCGGGGCTAGCCAAAAACATTCAGTACTTC
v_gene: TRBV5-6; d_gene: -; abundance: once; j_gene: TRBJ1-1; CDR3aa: CASSLTGTPGTEAFF; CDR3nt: TGTGCCAGCAGCCTCACCGGGACACCGGGGACTGAAGCTTTCTTT
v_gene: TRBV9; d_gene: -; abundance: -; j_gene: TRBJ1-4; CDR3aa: CASSGQASATEKLFF; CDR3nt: TGTGCCAGCAGCGGTCAGGCCTCGGCAACTGAAAAACTGTTTTTT
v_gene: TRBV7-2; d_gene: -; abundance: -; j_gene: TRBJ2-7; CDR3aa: CASREEGSGYEQYF; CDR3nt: TGTGCCAGCCGCGAGGAGGGTAGTGGGTACGAGCAGTACTTC
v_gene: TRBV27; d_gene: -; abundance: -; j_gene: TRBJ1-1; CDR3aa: CASSLGGISEAFF; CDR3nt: TGTGCCAGCAGTTTAGGGGGGATATCTGAAGCTTTCTTT
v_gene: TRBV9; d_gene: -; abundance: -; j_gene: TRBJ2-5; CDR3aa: CASSGQRLQTQYF; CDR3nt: TGTGCCAGCAGCGGCCAAAGACTTCAGACCCAGTACTTC
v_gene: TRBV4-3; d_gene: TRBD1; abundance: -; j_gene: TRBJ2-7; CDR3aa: CASSRDREYEQYF; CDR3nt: TGCGCCAGCAGCCGGGACAGGGAATACGAGCAGTACTTC
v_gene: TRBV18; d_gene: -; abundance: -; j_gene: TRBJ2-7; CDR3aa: CASSPPSGKAEQYF; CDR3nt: TGTGCCAGCTCACCACCGTCAGGCAAAGCCGAGCAGTACTTC
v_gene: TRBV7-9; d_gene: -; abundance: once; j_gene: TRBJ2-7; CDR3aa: CASSSVYEQYF; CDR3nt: TGTGCCAGCAGCTCCGTCTACGAGCAGTACTTC
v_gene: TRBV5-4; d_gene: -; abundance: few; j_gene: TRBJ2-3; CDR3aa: CASSPTGFGTDTQYF; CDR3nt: TGTGCCAGCAGCCCCACAGGGTTCGGCACAGATACGCAGTATTTT
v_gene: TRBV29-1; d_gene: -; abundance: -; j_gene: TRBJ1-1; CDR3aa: CSVEVSGVSTEAFF; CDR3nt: TGCAGCGTTGAAGTGTCGGGGGTGAGTACTGAAGCTTTCTTT
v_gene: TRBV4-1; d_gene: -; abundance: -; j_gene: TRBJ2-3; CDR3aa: CASSQVGGGGDTQYF; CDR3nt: TGCGCCAGCAGCCAAGTCGGGGGCGGGGGAGATACGCAGTATTTT
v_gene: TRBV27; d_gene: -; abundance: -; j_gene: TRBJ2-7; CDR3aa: CASSRGYEQYF; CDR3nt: TGTGCCAGCAGTCGAGGCTACGAGCAGTACTTC
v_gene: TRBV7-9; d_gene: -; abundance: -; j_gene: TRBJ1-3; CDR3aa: CASSFPDLTTIYF; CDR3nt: TGTGCCAGCAGCTTCCCCGACTTAACGACCATATATTTT
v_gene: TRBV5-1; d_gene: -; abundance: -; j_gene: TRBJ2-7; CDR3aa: CASSLEQASYEQYF; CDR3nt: TGCGCCAGCAGCTTGGAACAGGCTTCCTACGAGCAGTACTTC
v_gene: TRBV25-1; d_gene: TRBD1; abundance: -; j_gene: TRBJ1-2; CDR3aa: CASSEVRGQGPPYGYTF; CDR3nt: TGTGCCAGCAGTGAAGTCAGAGGACAGGGGCCACCCTATGGCTACACCTTC
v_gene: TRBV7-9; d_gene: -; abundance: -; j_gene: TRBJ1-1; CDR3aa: CASSLQGSTEAFF; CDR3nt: TGTGCCAGCAGCTTACAGGGGTCCACTGAAGCTTTCTTT
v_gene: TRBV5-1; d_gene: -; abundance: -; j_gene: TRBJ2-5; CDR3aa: CASSLGGGLLQETQYF; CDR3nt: TGCGCCAGCAGCTTGGGCGGCGGGCTCCTACAAGAGACCCAGTACTTC
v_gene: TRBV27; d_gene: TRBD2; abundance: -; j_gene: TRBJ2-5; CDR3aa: CASSLVREVQETQYF; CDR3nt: TGTGCCAGCAGTTTAGTGCGGGAGGTCCAAGAGACCCAGTACTTC
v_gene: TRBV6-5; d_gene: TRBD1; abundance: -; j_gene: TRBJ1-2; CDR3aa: CASSFYSTGLYGYTF; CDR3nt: TGTGCCAGCAGTTTTTATTCGACAGGGCTCTATGGCTACACCTTC
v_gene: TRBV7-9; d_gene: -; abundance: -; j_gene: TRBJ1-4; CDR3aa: CASSFRQTEKLFF; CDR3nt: TGTGCCAGCAGCTTCCGACAGACCGAAAAACTGTTTTTT
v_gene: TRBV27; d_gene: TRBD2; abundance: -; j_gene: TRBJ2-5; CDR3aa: CASRTGGLETQYF; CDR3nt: TGTGCCAGCCGCACGGGGGGGCTTGAGACCCAGTACTTC
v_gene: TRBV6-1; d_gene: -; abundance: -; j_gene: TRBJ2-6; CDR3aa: CASSERGQKILSGANVLTF; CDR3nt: TGTGCCAGCAGTGAACGTGGACAGAAGATCCTTTCTGGGGCCAACGTCCTGACTTTC
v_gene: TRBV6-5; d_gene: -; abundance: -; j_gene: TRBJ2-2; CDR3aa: CASSPRGARTGELFF; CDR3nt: TGTGCCAGCAGCCCCCGGGGGGCAAGGACCGGGGAGCTGTTTTTT
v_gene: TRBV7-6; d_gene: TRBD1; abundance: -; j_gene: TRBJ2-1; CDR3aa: CASSTGTGGSVYNEQFF; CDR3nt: TGTGCCAGCAGCACCGGGACAGGGGGCTCGGTCTACAATGAGCAGTTCTTC
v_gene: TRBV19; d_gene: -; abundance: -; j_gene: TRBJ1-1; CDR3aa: CASRLDRQNTEAFF; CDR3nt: TGTGCCAGTAGACTAGACAGGCAGAACACTGAAGCTTTCTTT
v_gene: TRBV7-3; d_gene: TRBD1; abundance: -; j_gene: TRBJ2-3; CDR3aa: CASSPGGTTDTQYF; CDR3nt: TGTGCCAGCAGCCCAGGGGGCACGACAGATACGCAGTATTTT
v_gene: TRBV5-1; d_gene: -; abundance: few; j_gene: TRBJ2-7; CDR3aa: CASSLRGQGSSYEQYF; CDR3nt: TGCGCCAGCAGCTTGCGGGGACAAGGAAGCTCCTACGAGCAGTACTTC
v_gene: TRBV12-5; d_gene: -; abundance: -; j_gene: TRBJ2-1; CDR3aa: CASGMGYGSSYNEQFF; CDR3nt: TGTGCTAGTGGGATGGGGTATGGGAGCTCCTACAATGAGCAGTTCTTC
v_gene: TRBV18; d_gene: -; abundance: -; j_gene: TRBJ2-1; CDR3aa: CASSPRWGRGYNEQFF; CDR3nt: TGTGCCAGCTCACCACGCTGGGGGCGAGGTTACAATGAGCAGTTCTTC
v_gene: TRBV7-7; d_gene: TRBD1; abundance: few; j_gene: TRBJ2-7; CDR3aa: CASSIGQGRNYEQYF; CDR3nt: TGTGCCAGCAGCATCGGACAGGGGAGGAACTACGAGCAGTACTTC
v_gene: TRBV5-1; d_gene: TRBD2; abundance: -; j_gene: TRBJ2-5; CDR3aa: CASSLGVAGGQETQYF; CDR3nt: TGCGCCAGCAGCTTGGGGGTAGCGGGGGGCCAAGAGACCCAGTACTTC